The T cell receptor (beta chain) under discussion was sequenced for a study of shared clonotypes between healthy human individuals. This clone was seen only once. Sequencing was performed with immunoSEQ multiplex PCR; in TCRdb, only in-frame clones are kept and a portion is missing. Of 850,000 to 1,200,000 clones listed, about 75% are singletons. The receptor comes from a man aged 18 to 29 in good health. Sample: memory CD4+ T cells sorted from blood. Subset specified: CD45RA-negative fraction.

The CDR3 DNA follows: TGTGCCAGTAGTCGACTAGCGGGAGTGGCAGATACGCAGTATTTT. Translated, it gives CASSRLAGVADTQYF. The J gene is TRBJ2-3, the V gene TRBV19, with TRBD2 matching over 12 bases. The CDR3 length is 15 residues. V was pared by 5 bases and J by 4 bases, with 4 bases of the junction left unmatched. The germline gives CDR1 LNHDA, CDR2 SQIVND (reference sequence).